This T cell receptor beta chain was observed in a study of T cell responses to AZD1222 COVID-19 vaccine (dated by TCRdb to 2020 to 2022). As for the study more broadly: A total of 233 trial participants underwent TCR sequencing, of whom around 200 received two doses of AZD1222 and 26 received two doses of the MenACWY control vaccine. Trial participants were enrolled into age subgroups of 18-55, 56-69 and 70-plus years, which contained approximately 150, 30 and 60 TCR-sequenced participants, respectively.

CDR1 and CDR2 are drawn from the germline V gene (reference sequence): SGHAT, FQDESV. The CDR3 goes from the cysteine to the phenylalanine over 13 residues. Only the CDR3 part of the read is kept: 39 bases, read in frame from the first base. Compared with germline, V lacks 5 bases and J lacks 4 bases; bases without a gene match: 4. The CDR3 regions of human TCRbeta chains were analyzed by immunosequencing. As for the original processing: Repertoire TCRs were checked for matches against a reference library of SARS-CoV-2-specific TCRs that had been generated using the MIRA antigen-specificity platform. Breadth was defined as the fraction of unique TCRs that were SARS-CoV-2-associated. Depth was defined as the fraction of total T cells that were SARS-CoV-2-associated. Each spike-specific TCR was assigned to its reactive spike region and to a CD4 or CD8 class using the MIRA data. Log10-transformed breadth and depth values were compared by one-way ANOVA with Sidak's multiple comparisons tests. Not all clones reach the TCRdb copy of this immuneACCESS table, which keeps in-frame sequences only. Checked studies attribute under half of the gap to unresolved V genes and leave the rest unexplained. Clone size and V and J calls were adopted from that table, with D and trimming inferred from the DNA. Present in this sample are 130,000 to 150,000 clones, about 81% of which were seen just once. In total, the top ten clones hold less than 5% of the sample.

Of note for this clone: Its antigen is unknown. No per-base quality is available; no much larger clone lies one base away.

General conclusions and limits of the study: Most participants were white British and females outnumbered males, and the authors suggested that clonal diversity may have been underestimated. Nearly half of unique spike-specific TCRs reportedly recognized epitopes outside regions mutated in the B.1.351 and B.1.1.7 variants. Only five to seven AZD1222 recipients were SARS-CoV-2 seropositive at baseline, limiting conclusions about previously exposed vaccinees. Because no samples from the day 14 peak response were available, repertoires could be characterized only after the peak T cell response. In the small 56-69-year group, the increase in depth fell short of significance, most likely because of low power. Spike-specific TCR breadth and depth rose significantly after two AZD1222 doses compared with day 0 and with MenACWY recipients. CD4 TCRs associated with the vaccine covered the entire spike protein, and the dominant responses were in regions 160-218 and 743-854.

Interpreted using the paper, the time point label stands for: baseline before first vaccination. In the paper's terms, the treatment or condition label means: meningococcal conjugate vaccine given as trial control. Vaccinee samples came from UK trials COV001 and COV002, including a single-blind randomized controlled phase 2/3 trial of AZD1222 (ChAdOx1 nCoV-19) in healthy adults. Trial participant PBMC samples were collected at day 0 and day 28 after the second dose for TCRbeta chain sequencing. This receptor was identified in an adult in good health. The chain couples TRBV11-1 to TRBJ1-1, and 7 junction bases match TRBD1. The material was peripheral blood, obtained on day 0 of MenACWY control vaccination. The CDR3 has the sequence CASSVGTATEAFF. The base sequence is TGTGCCAGCAGCGTCGGGACAGCCACTGAAGCTTTCTTT.